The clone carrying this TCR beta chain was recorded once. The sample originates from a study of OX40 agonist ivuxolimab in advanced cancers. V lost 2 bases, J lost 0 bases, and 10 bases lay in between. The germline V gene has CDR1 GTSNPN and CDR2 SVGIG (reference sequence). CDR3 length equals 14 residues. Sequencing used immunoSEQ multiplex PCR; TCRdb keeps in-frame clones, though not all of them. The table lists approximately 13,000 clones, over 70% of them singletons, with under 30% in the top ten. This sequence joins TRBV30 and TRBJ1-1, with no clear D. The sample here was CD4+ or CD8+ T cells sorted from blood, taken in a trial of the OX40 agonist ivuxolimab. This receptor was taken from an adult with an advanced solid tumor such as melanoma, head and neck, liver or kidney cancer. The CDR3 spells CAWSNWAMNTEAFF. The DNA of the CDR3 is TGTGCCTGGAGTAACTGGGCTATGAACACTGAAGCTTTCTTT.